One T cell receptor (beta chain) is described in this entry. The sample belongs to a study of cytomegalovirus exposure and HLA in healthy donors. The germline CDR1 and CDR2 sequences are LNHDA and SQIVND (reference sequence). The CDR3 contains 16 residues. Trimming removed 5 bases at V and 4 bases at J, with 20 bases between. Use of 60 Vbeta and 13 Jbeta primers characterized the PCR. Profiled with immunoSEQ multiplex PCR; TCRdb holds only in-frame clones, not every one. This sample has 150,000 to 200,000 clones, with about 81% found just once. The chain carries TRBV19 and TRBJ2-5; tentatively, D is TRBD2 (7 bases). The sample consisted of PBMCs. The source is a man in his late teens or twenties in good health and CMV-seronegative. CDR3 DNA: TGTGCCAGTAGTCTCGGGGGGCTTGGAGGGGCAGAGACCCAGTACTTC. Its translation: CASSLGGLGGAETQYF.